These T cell receptor beta chains were read from a single sample in a study of vaccination and CD4 T cells after COVID-19. TCRdb called the PCR reads again in MiXCR, with one record for every CDR3 protein. The sample has about 21,000 distinct CDR3 sequences, 70% seen once. These receptors' antigens are unknown. The sample taken for sequencing was CD4+ T cells from blood, cultured in vitro. Receptor source: a human donor who had recovered from COVID-19. Each CDR3 is given with its conserved first and last residue. A D gene is named only where the DNA matches it firmly. Where a row states a size, it is once, few, many or the class of an expanded clone; other rows omit it.

DNA,CDR3,D,size,V,J
TGTGCCAGCACACTCCCGGCCAGCACAGATACGCAGTATTTT,CASTLPASTDTQYF,.,.,TRBV2,TRBJ2-3
TGTGCCAGCAGCGTCCAGGGGGCTGGCACAGATACGCAGTATTTT,CASSVQGAGTDTQYF,TRBD1,few,TRBV7-9,TRBJ2-3
TGCAGTGCTAGACCCTCAGGGTGGGAGACCCAGTACTTC,CSARPSGWETQYF,.,once,TRBV20-1,TRBJ2-5
TGTGCCAGCAGTTACTATAAGGCAGGCAACACTGAAGCTTTCTTT,CASSYYKAGNTEAFF,.,.,TRBV6-2/TRBV6-3,TRBJ1-1
TGTGCCAGCTCACCGTCCAGGGGGCAGAATGGCTACACCTTC,CASSPSRGQNGYTF,TRBD1,.,TRBV18,TRBJ1-2
TGTGCCAGCCAAGTACAGGGAAATCAGCCCCAGCATTTT,CASQVQGNQPQHF,.,few,TRBV6-1,TRBJ1-5
TGTGCCAGCAGCTTATGGGACAGCCGGCCCTACGAGCAGTACTTC,CASSLWDSRPYEQYF,TRBD1,.,TRBV7-9,TRBJ2-7
TGTGCCAGTAGCCATTCCCGGGACAGGGACTATGGCTACACCTTC,CASSHSRDRDYGYTF,TRBD1,once,TRBV19,TRBJ1-2
TGTGCCAGCAGCCCTCGACTCGATAGTTTCCGAGAGACCCAGTACTTC,CASSPRLDSFRETQYF,.,.,TRBV7-6,TRBJ2-5
TGTGCCAGCAGTGGGACTAGAACCTACGAGCAGTACTTC,CASSGTRTYEQYF,TRBD2,few,TRBV6-1,TRBJ2-7
TGTGCCAGCTCACTAATACTCGGGACAGGCTACGAGCAGTACTTC,CASSLILGTGYEQYF,TRBD1,.,TRBV18,TRBJ2-7
TGTGCCAGCAGCCAATTGGGGGCTGAAGCTTTCTTT,CASSQLGAEAFF,.,few,TRBV7-3,TRBJ1-1
TGTGCCAGCAGTTACCGGACCGTGGGGGAGTGGGAAGCAGATACGCAGTATTTT,CASSYRTVGEWEADTQYF,.,.,TRBV6-2/TRBV6-3,TRBJ2-3
TGTGCCAGCAGCTTTGGTCCTCGACGGGGTTATGGCTACACCTTC,CASSFGPRRGYGYTF,.,.,TRBV7-9,TRBJ1-2
TGTGCCAGCAAGTCGGGAAGACTAGCGGATTACAATGAGCAGTTCTTC,CASKSGRLADYNEQFF,TRBD2,.,TRBV27,TRBJ2-1
TGTGCCAGTCAGCAGGCCGCCTACAATGAGCAGTTCTTC,CASQQAAYNEQFF,.,.,TRBV6-2/TRBV6-3,TRBJ2-1
TGTGCCAGCAGCAGGACGTTAGTGAACACTGAAGCTTTCTTT,CASSRTLVNTEAFF,.,.,TRBV5-4,TRBJ1-1
TGTGCCACCAGCAGAGAGGGACTAGCGGATAATGAGCAGTTCTTC,CATSREGLADNEQFF,TRBD2,few,TRBV15,TRBJ2-1
TGTGCCAGCAGTTGGGAGGACACCGCCTACGAGCAGTACTTC,CASSWEDTAYEQYF,.,.,TRBV6-2/TRBV6-3,TRBJ2-7
TGTGCCAGCAGTCCGGACAGGTCTTCCTATGGCTACACCTTC,CASSPDRSSYGYTF,TRBD1,once,TRBV12-3/TRBV12-4,TRBJ1-2
TGCGCCAGTAGAGATAGCGGGAGTTATTACGAGCAGTACTTC,CASRDSGSYYEQYF,TRBD2,.,TRBV10-2,TRBJ2-7
TGTGCCAGCAGCCCCGGACAGGGTAGAACCGGGGAGCTGTTTTTT,CASSPGQGRTGELFF,TRBD1,few,TRBV7-3,TRBJ2-2
TGTGCCAGCAGCATACAGAACACTGAAGCTTTCTTT,CASSIQNTEAFF,.,.,TRBV7-8,TRBJ1-1
TGTGCCACCAGTGATTGGGCAGGGGGTAGCGGCACAGATACGCAGTATTTT,CATSDWAGGSGTDTQYF,TRBD1,few,TRBV24-1,TRBJ2-3
TGTGCCAGCACACCCGAGGGTCGGGGGGATAATGGCTACACCTTC,CASTPEGRGDNGYTF,.,.,TRBV2,TRBJ1-2
TGTGCCAGCCGAGGACAGGAAAATTCACCCCTCCACTTT,CASRGQENSPLHF,TRBD1,.,TRBV28,TRBJ1-6
TGCGCCAGCAGCCAAGAGTGGGACGGGCAATACGAGCAGTACTTC,CASSQEWDGQYEQYF,.,.,TRBV4-3,TRBJ2-7
TGCAGTGCTAGAGTAGGACAGGTGAATTCACCCCTCCACTTT,CSARVGQVNSPLHF,TRBD1,.,TRBV20-1,TRBJ1-6
TGTGCCAGTAGCCTGGGAGGCGGGAAGATTCTTAGCAATCAGCCCCAGCATTTT,CASSLGGGKILSNQPQHF,.,few,TRBV19,TRBJ1-5
TGTGCCAGCAGCTTCTTCGGGCAAAATGAAAAACTGTTTTTT,CASSFFGQNEKLFF,.,.,TRBV7-2,TRBJ1-4
TGCAGTGCCATAGGGGGAAATCAGCCCCAGCATTTT,CSAIGGNQPQHF,.,.,TRBV20-1,TRBJ1-5
TGTGCCAGTAGTACACTAGCTGGGGGTTCAATGCAGCCCCAGCATTTT,CASSTLAGGSMQPQHF,.,.,TRBV19,TRBJ1-5
TGTGCCAGCAGCTTACAATCCGGGACCCCAGGCGAGCAGTACTTC,CASSLQSGTPGEQYF,.,.,TRBV7-2,TRBJ2-7
TGTGCCAGCAGCTTAGCCGGGGACAGGGTAAATCAGCCCCAGCATTTT,CASSLAGDRVNQPQHF,TRBD1,.,TRBV7-2,TRBJ1-5
TGTGCCAGCAGTTTCCTAGGGAGCTCCTATAATTCACCCCTCCACTTT,CASSFLGSSYNSPLHF,.,few,TRBV2,TRBJ1-6
TGTGCCAGCAGTTACTCGAACAGAAAGAATCAGCCCCAGCATTTT,CASSYSNRKNQPQHF,.,few,TRBV6-5,TRBJ1-5
TGTGCCAGCTCACCCGACCGAGTTTCACCCCTCCACTTT,CASSPDRVSPLHF,.,.,TRBV18,TRBJ1-6
TGTGCCACCAAAAACTCGGGTAGCACAGATACGCAGTATTTT,CATKNSGSTDTQYF,.,.,TRBV24-1,TRBJ2-3
TGTGCCACCAGCAGAGGCGGATCTAACTATGGCTACACCTTC,CATSRGGSNYGYTF,.,.,TRBV15,TRBJ1-2
TGTGCCAGCAGAACCCTGGATCCCGACGAGCAGTACTTC,CASRTLDPDEQYF,.,.,TRBV21-1,TRBJ2-7
TGTGCCAGCAGCTTAGGACTAGCGGGGGATTTACATACCTACGAGCAGTACTTC,CASSLGLAGDLHTYEQYF,TRBD2,.,TRBV7-2,TRBJ2-7
TGCAGTGCTTTTGCCCGGGGGATCGGATCACCCCTCCACTTT,CSAFARGIGSPLHF,.,.,TRBV20-1,TRBJ1-6
TGTGCCAGCAGTTTTACGACCGGGGAGCTGTTTTTT,CASSFTTGELFF,.,once,TRBV6-5,TRBJ2-2
TGTGCCAGCAGCCTAAAGGGGGGGCCCCAGCATTTT,CASSLKGGPQHF,.,.,TRBV7-8,TRBJ1-5
TGTGCCAGCAGCTTTACCGGGGTAGCTTTGAGCTCCTACGAGCAGTACTTC,CASSFTGVALSSYEQYF,.,.,TRBV11-2,TRBJ2-7